The rows below give T cell receptor beta chains drawn from one sample of a study of glioma-infiltrating T cells. TCRdb independently ran MiXCR on the multiplex PCR reads; one entry per CDR3 protein. The repertoire holds fewer than 500,000 distinct CDR3 sequences, with 41% as singletons. The sample was glioma tissue, nonneoplastic brain tissue, or PBMCs (not recorded which). These receptors originate from a human donor with low-grade glioma or glioblastoma, undergoing nonglioma brain surgery, or in good health (not recorded which). The CDR3 runs from the conserved cysteine through the conserved F or W. The D gene is left open where the match is weak. Size is stated for part of the rows, as once, few or many counts, or as a class when the clone is expanded.

j_call: TRBJ1-3; cdr3_length: 16; d_call: -; clone_size: many; v_call: TRBV6-2/TRBV6-3; cdr3_aa: CASSYRIRNSGNTIYF; cdr3_nt: TGTGCCAGCAGTTACCGGATCAGAAACTCTGGAAACACCATATATTTT
j_call: TRBJ2-1; cdr3_length: 17; d_call: -; clone_size: -; v_call: TRBV5-4; cdr3_aa: CASNLGQGRKSYNEQFF; cdr3_nt: TGTGCCAGCAACCTGGGGCAGGGGAGGAAGTCCTACAATGAGCAGTTCTTC
j_call: TRBJ1-4; cdr3_length: 14; d_call: -; clone_size: many; v_call: TRBV27; cdr3_aa: CASRETGPNEKLFF; cdr3_nt: TGTGCCAGCAGGGAAACAGGTCCTAATGAAAAACTGTTTTTT
j_call: TRBJ2-7; cdr3_length: 12; d_call: -; clone_size: -; v_call: TRBV20-1; cdr3_aa: CGATTVWSEQYF; cdr3_nt: TGCGGTGCTACGACAGTCTGGAGCGAGCAGTACTTC
j_call: TRBJ1-5; cdr3_length: 15; d_call: -; clone_size: many; v_call: TRBV6-2/TRBV6-3; cdr3_aa: CASSPQGWNNQPQHF; cdr3_nt: TGTGCCAGCAGTCCACAAGGTTGGAACAATCAGCCCCAGCATTTT
j_call: TRBJ2-7; cdr3_length: 14; d_call: -; clone_size: -; v_call: TRBV2; cdr3_aa: CASSATGFSYEQYF; cdr3_nt: TGTGCCAGCAGTGCGACAGGATTCTCCTACGAGCAGTACTTC
j_call: TRBJ2-7; cdr3_length: 15; d_call: -; clone_size: once; v_call: TRBV7-2; cdr3_aa: CSSSPFRDSPYEQYF; cdr3_nt: TGTTCCAGCAGCCCCTTCCGGGACTCTCCCTACGAGCAGTACTTC
j_call: TRBJ1-1; cdr3_length: 13; d_call: TRBD1; clone_size: once; v_call: TRBV5-1; cdr3_aa: CASSLGQSFEALF; cdr3_nt: TGTGCCAGCAGCTTGGGACAGTCGTTTGAAGCTCTCTTT
j_call: TRBJ1-6; cdr3_length: 17; d_call: TRBD1; clone_size: many; v_call: TRBV27; cdr3_aa: CASSPISAGGNNSPLHF; cdr3_nt: TGTGCCAGCAGTCCCATTTCGGCAGGGGGAAATAATTCACCCCTCCACTTT
j_call: TRBJ1-6; cdr3_length: 15; d_call: -; clone_size: few; v_call: TRBV11-2; cdr3_aa: CASSLAGFFNSPLHF; cdr3_nt: TGTGCCAGCAGCTTAGCAGGGTTTTTTAATTCACCCCTCCACTTT
j_call: TRBJ2-1; cdr3_length: 17; d_call: -; clone_size: -; v_call: TRBV7-2; cdr3_aa: CASSHQPPGSALGEQFF; cdr3_nt: TGTGCCAGCAGCCACCAGCCCCCCGGGTCAGCCCTGGGTGAGCAGTTCTTC
j_call: TRBJ2-1; cdr3_length: 15; d_call: -; clone_size: -; v_call: TRBV20-1; cdr3_aa: CSARRTAGPNNEQFF; cdr3_nt: TGCAGTGCTAGAAGGACAGCAGGACCGAACAATGAGCAGTTCTTC
j_call: TRBJ1-1; cdr3_length: 14; d_call: TRBD1; clone_size: -; v_call: TRBV28; cdr3_aa: CASSQSQGASEAFF; cdr3_nt: TGTGCCAGCAGCCAATCACAGGGGGCGAGTGAAGCTTTCTTT
j_call: TRBJ2-1; cdr3_length: 14; d_call: TRBD1; clone_size: -; v_call: TRBV7-3; cdr3_aa: CASSLGTVTREQFF; cdr3_nt: TGTGCCAGCAGCTTGGGGACAGTCACTAGGGAGCAGTTCTTC
j_call: TRBJ1-2; cdr3_length: 13; d_call: TRBD1; clone_size: many; v_call: TRBV6-1; cdr3_aa: CASNRGRNYGYTF; cdr3_nt: TGTGCCAGCAACAGGGGGCGCAACTATGGCTACACCTTC
j_call: TRBJ2-7; cdr3_length: 15; d_call: -; clone_size: -; v_call: TRBV7-2; cdr3_aa: CASSEGPTTAYEQYF; cdr3_nt: TGTGCCAGCAGCGAAGGACCTACGACAGCCTACGAGCAGTACTTC
j_call: TRBJ1-2; cdr3_length: 14; d_call: -; clone_size: many; v_call: TRBV20-1; cdr3_aa: CSARGSPSNYGYTF; cdr3_nt: TGCAGTGCTAGGGGAAGTCCGTCTAACTATGGCTACACCTTC
j_call: TRBJ1-5; cdr3_length: 16; d_call: TRBD1; clone_size: -; v_call: TRBV7-9; cdr3_aa: CASSLRDSSSNQPQHF; cdr3_nt: TGTGCCAGCAGCTTAAGGGACAGTTCTTCCAATCAGCCCCAGCATTTT
j_call: TRBJ2-7; cdr3_length: 14; d_call: -; clone_size: -; v_call: TRBV6-2/TRBV6-3; cdr3_aa: CASTPGGTSYEQYF; cdr3_nt: TGTGCCAGCACCCCTGGGGGTACCTCCTACGAGCAGTACTTC
j_call: TRBJ1-6; cdr3_length: 16; d_call: -; clone_size: few; v_call: TRBV7-2; cdr3_aa: CASSLIQGPSKPPLHF; cdr3_nt: TGTGCCAGCAGCTTAATTCAGGGCCCCTCCAAACCACCCCTCCACTTT
j_call: TRBJ2-7; cdr3_length: 15; d_call: -; clone_size: -; v_call: TRBV4-1; cdr3_aa: CASSQGPVQNYEQYF; cdr3_nt: TGCGCCAGCAGCCAGGGGCCCGTGCAGAACTACGAGCAGTACTTC
j_call: TRBJ2-3; cdr3_length: 9; d_call: TRBD2; clone_size: few; v_call: TRBV2; cdr3_aa: CAAGDTQYF; cdr3_nt: TGTGCAGCGGGGGATACGCAGTATTTT
j_call: TRBJ1-2; cdr3_length: 15; d_call: -; clone_size: many; v_call: TRBV20-1; cdr3_aa: CSARDETGANYGYTF; cdr3_nt: TGCAGTGCTAGAGATGAGACTGGAGCTAACTATGGCTACACCTTC
j_call: TRBJ2-7; cdr3_length: 16; d_call: TRBD1; clone_size: few; v_call: TRBV5-1; cdr3_aa: CASSHSPGDRSYEQYF; cdr3_nt: TGCGCCAGCAGCCACTCCCCGGGGGACAGGAGCTACGAGCAGTACTTC
j_call: TRBJ2-5; cdr3_length: 14; d_call: TRBD1; clone_size: many; v_call: TRBV6-2/TRBV6-3; cdr3_aa: CASGDRANQETQYF; cdr3_nt: TGTGCCAGCGGGGACAGAGCAAACCAAGAGACCCAGTACTTC
j_call: TRBJ2-5; cdr3_length: 14; d_call: -; clone_size: -; v_call: TRBV19; cdr3_aa: CASSIGAARETQYF; cdr3_nt: TGTGCCAGTAGTATAGGCGCGGCTCGCGAGACCCAGTACTTC
j_call: TRBJ1-2; cdr3_length: 16; d_call: -; clone_size: many; v_call: TRBV6-5; cdr3_aa: CASSYRPRDPNYGYTF; cdr3_nt: TGTGCCAGCAGTTATCGGCCCCGGGACCCTAACTATGGCTACACCTTC
j_call: TRBJ2-1; cdr3_length: 16; d_call: -; clone_size: -; v_call: TRBV19; cdr3_aa: CASSSAGRPPYNEQFF; cdr3_nt: TGTGCCAGTAGTAGCGCGGGGAGGCCACCCTACAATGAGCAGTTCTTC
j_call: TRBJ2-1; cdr3_length: 15; d_call: -; clone_size: many; v_call: TRBV6-4; cdr3_aa: CASSEGSWDYNEQFF; cdr3_nt: TGTGCCAGCTCGGAAGGGAGTTGGGATTACAATGAGCAGTTCTTC
j_call: TRBJ2-5; cdr3_length: 14; d_call: -; clone_size: -; v_call: TRBV6-1; cdr3_aa: CASRISSSQETQYF; cdr3_nt: TGTGCCAGCAGGATCAGCAGTTCCCAAGAGACCCAGTACTTC
j_call: TRBJ2-1; cdr3_length: 15; d_call: TRBD2; clone_size: -; v_call: TRBV20-1; cdr3_aa: CSAVSGRASYNEQFF; cdr3_nt: TGCAGTGCTGTTAGCGGGAGGGCCTCCTACAATGAGCAGTTCTTC
j_call: TRBJ2-5; cdr3_length: 16; d_call: TRBD1; clone_size: once; v_call: TRBV7-8; cdr3_aa: CASSSPSGTAQETQYF; cdr3_nt: TGTGCCAGCAGTTCACCATCTGGGACAGCACAAGAGACCCAGTACTTC
j_call: TRBJ2-5; cdr3_length: 15; d_call: TRBD1; clone_size: few; v_call: TRBV18; cdr3_aa: CASSPHRGRGETQYF; cdr3_nt: TGTGCCAGCTCACCTCACAGGGGGCGAGGAGAGACCCAGTACTTC
j_call: TRBJ2-2; cdr3_length: 13; d_call: -; clone_size: many; v_call: TRBV6-2/TRBV6-3; cdr3_aa: CASSYSETGELFF; cdr3_nt: TGTGCCAGCAGTTACTCGGAAACCGGGGAGCTGTTTTTT
j_call: TRBJ2-5; cdr3_length: 16; d_call: TRBD1; clone_size: few; v_call: TRBV28; cdr3_aa: CASSPLDRSIQETQYF; cdr3_nt: TGTGCCAGCAGTCCCCTGGACAGGAGCATCCAAGAGACCCAGTACTTC
j_call: TRBJ2-1; cdr3_length: 15; d_call: -; clone_size: -; v_call: TRBV28; cdr3_aa: CASSPQGGGYNEQFF; cdr3_nt: TGTGCCAGCAGTCCTCAGGGGGGCGGTTACAATGAGCAGTTCTTC
j_call: TRBJ2-1; cdr3_length: 16; d_call: TRBD2; clone_size: many; v_call: TRBV6-1; cdr3_aa: CASSLLAGVSYNEQFF; cdr3_nt: TGTGCCAGCAGTTTACTAGCGGGAGTCTCCTACAATGAGCAGTTCTTC
j_call: TRBJ2-7; cdr3_length: 13; d_call: -; clone_size: many; v_call: TRBV27; cdr3_aa: CASSDGSSYEQYF; cdr3_nt: TGTGCCAGCAGCGACGGGAGCTCCTACGAGCAGTACTTC
j_call: TRBJ1-4; cdr3_length: 14; d_call: -; clone_size: -; v_call: TRBV18; cdr3_aa: CASSPAGSNEKLFF; cdr3_nt: TGTGCCAGCTCACCCGCGGGGAGTAATGAAAAACTGTTTTTT
j_call: TRBJ1-1; cdr3_length: 12; d_call: -; clone_size: many; v_call: TRBV6-2/TRBV6-3; cdr3_aa: CASSYLGTEAFF; cdr3_nt: TGTGCCAGCAGTTATCTGGGAACTGAAGCTTTCTTT
j_call: TRBJ2-4; cdr3_length: 14; d_call: -; clone_size: -; v_call: TRBV28; cdr3_aa: CASTFQRSKNIQYF; cdr3_nt: TGTGCCAGCACCTTTCAGCGATCCAAAAACATTCAGTACTTC
j_call: TRBJ2-3; cdr3_length: 17; d_call: -; clone_size: -; v_call: TRBV19; cdr3_aa: CASSIKRRPRGTDTQYF; cdr3_nt: TGTGCCAGTAGTATAAAACGACGGCCGCGGGGCACAGATACGCAGTATTTT
j_call: TRBJ1-1; cdr3_length: 13; d_call: -; clone_size: -; v_call: TRBV14; cdr3_aa: CACSQGVRTEAFF; cdr3_nt: TGTGCCTGCAGCCAAGGGGTAAGAACTGAAGCTTTCTTT
j_call: TRBJ2-1; cdr3_length: 17; d_call: TRBD2; clone_size: -; v_call: TRBV15; cdr3_aa: CATSRGIAGGTYNEQFF; cdr3_nt: TGTGCCACCAGCCGGGGAATAGCGGGAGGGACCTACAATGAGCAGTTCTTC
j_call: TRBJ1-6; cdr3_length: 11; d_call: -; clone_size: few; v_call: TRBV2; cdr3_aa: CASGGDSPLHF; cdr3_nt: TGTGCCAGCGGTGGGGATTCACCCCTCCACTTT
j_call: TRBJ2-3; cdr3_length: 14; d_call: -; clone_size: many; v_call: TRBV20-1; cdr3_aa: CSGTGLSVPDTQYF; cdr3_nt: TGCAGTGGGACGGGACTTAGCGTCCCAGATACGCAGTATTTT
j_call: TRBJ2-7; cdr3_length: 14; d_call: -; clone_size: few; v_call: TRBV20-1; cdr3_aa: CSARKRLAGYEQYF; cdr3_nt: TGCAGTGCTCGGAAACGACTGGCAGGCTACGAGCAGTACTTC
j_call: TRBJ2-1; cdr3_length: 14; d_call: -; clone_size: -; v_call: TRBV12-3/TRBV12-4; cdr3_aa: CASSFGGDSMKQFF; cdr3_nt: TGTGCCAGCAGTTTTGGCGGGGACTCAATGAAGCAGTTCTTC
j_call: TRBJ1-5; cdr3_length: 12; d_call: -; clone_size: few; v_call: TRBV19; cdr3_aa: CASTVGGQPQHF; cdr3_nt: TGTGCCAGTACTGTAGGCGGGCAGCCCCAGCATTTT
j_call: TRBJ1-5; cdr3_length: 16; d_call: -; clone_size: -; v_call: TRBV7-8; cdr3_aa: CASSKGRGGSNQPQHF; cdr3_nt: TGTGCCAGCAGCAAGGGGAGGGGCGGGAGCAATCAGCCCCAGCATTTT
j_call: TRBJ2-4; cdr3_length: 16; d_call: TRBD2; clone_size: few; v_call: TRBV15; cdr3_aa: CATSTGTSGREGIQYF; cdr3_nt: TGTGCCACCAGCACCGGGACTAGCGGCCGAGAAGGCATTCAGTACTTC
j_call: TRBJ2-3; cdr3_length: 12; d_call: -; clone_size: -; v_call: TRBV6-1; cdr3_aa: CASIRGQDTKYF; cdr3_nt: TGTGCCAGCATAAGGGGCCAAGATACGAAGTATTTT
j_call: TRBJ2-1; cdr3_length: 16; d_call: TRBD2; clone_size: -; v_call: TRBV7-9; cdr3_aa: CASSETSGSSYNEQFF; cdr3_nt: TGTGCCAGCAGCGAGACTAGCGGGAGCTCCTACAATGAGCAGTTCTTC
j_call: TRBJ1-1; cdr3_length: 14; d_call: -; clone_size: -; v_call: TRBV12-3/TRBV12-4; cdr3_aa: CAIQGRGSGTEAFF; cdr3_nt: TGTGCCATTCAAGGAAGAGGGTCCGGCACTGAAGCTTTCTTT
j_call: TRBJ2-1; cdr3_length: 15; d_call: -; clone_size: -; v_call: TRBV4-2; cdr3_aa: CASSRLATVYNEQFF; cdr3_nt: TGTGCCAGCAGCCGTCTAGCGACAGTCTACAATGAGCAGTTCTTC
j_call: TRBJ2-3; cdr3_length: 17; d_call: -; clone_size: -; v_call: TRBV30; cdr3_aa: CAWSGDVTGGRTDTQYF; cdr3_nt: TGTGCCTGGAGTGGGGACGTAACGGGGGGCAGAACAGATACGCAGTATTTT
j_call: TRBJ2-1; cdr3_length: 17; d_call: TRBD2; clone_size: many; v_call: TRBV6-1; cdr3_aa: CASRQLALASNYNEQFF; cdr3_nt: TGTGCCAGCAGACAATTGGCACTAGCGTCTAACTACAATGAGCAGTTCTTC
j_call: TRBJ1-5; cdr3_length: 15; d_call: -; clone_size: -; v_call: TRBV9; cdr3_aa: CASSIGTWFNQPQHF; cdr3_nt: TGTGCCAGCAGTATCGGGACATGGTTCAATCAGCCCCAGCATTTT
j_call: TRBJ1-1; cdr3_length: 16; d_call: -; clone_size: few; v_call: TRBV28; cdr3_aa: CASKTDRVIRGTEAFF; cdr3_nt: TGTGCCAGCAAAACGGACAGAGTTATTCGGGGCACTGAAGCTTTCTTT